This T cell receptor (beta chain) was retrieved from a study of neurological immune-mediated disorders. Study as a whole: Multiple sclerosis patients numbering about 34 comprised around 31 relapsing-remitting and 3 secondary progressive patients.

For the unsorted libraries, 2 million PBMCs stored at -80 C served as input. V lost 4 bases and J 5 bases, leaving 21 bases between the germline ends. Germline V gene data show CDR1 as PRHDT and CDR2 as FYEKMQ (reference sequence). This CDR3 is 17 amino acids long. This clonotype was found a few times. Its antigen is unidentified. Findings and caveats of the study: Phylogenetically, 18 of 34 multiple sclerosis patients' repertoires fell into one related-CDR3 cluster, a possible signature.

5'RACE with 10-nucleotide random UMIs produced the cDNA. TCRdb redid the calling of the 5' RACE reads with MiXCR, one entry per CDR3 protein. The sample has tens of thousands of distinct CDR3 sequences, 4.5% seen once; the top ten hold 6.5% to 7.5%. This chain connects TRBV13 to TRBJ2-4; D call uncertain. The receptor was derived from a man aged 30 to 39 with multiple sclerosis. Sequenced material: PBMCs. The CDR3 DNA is TGTGCCAGCAGCTCCCTATTGGGGTCGACTTGGGAAAACATTCAGTACTTC. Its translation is CASSSLLGSTWENIQYF.